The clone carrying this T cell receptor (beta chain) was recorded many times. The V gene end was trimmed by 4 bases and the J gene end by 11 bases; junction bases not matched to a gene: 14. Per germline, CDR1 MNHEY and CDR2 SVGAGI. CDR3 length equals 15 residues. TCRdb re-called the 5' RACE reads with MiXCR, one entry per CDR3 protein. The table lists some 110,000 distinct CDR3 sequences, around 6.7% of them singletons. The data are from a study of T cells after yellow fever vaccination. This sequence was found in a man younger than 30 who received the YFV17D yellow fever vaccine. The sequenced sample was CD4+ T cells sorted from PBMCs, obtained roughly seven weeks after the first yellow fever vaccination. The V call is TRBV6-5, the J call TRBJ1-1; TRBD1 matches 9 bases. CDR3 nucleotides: TGTGCCAGCAGTTGGTCTCCGGGACAGGGAGTTTGGGCTTTCTTT. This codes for CASSWSPGQGVWAFF.